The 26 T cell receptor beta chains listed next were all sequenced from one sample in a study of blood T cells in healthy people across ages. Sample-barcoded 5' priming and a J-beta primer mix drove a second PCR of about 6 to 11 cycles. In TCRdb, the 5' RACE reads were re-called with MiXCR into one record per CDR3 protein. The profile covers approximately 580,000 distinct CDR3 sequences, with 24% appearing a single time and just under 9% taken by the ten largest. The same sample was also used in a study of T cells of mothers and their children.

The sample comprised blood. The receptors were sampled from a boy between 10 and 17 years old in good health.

DNA for the CDR3: TGTGCCAGCAGGCTAGCGGGGGGCCGCACAGATACGCAGTATTTT. Residues: CASRLAGGRTDTQYF. The chain employs TRBV12-3 or TRBV12-4 and TRBJ2-3; 11 nucleotides align to TRBD2. V lost 6 bases, J lost 1 base, and 3 bases stayed unmatched. The CDR3 is 15 residues long.

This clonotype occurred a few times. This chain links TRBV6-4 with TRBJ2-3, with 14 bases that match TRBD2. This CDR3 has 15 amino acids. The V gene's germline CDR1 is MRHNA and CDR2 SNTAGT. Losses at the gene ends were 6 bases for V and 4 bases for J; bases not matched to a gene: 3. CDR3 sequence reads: CASRRLAGGSDTQYF. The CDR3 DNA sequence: TGTGCCAGCAGGCGACTAGCGGGAGGGTCAGATACGCAGTATTTT.

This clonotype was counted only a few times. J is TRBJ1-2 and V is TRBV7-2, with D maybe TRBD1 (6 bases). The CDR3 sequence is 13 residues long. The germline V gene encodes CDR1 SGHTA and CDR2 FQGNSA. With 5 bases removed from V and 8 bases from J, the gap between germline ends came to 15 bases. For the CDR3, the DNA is TGTGCCAGCAGCGCTTCCCACAGGGACGGCTACACCTTC. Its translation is CASSASHRDGYTF.

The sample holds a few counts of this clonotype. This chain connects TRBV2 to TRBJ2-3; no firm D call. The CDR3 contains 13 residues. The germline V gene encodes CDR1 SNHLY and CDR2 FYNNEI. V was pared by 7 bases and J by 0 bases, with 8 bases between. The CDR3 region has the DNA TGTGCCAGCAACAGACTTAGCACAGATACGCAGTATTTT. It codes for CASNRLSTDTQYF.

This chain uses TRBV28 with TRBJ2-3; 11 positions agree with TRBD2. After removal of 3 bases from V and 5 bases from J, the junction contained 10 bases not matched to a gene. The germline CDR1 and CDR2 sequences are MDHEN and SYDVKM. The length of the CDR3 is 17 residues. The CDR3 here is CASSLPDSGRARDTQYF. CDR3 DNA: TGTGCCAGCAGTTTGCCCGATAGCGGGAGGGCCAGAGATACGCAGTATTTT.

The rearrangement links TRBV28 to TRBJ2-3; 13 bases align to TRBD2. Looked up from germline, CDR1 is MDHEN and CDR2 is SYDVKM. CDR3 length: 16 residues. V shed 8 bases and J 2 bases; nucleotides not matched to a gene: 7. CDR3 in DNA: TGTGCCAGCCCCTCCGGGACTAGCGGGGTCACAGATACGCAGTATTTT. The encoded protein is CASPSGTSGVTDTQYF.

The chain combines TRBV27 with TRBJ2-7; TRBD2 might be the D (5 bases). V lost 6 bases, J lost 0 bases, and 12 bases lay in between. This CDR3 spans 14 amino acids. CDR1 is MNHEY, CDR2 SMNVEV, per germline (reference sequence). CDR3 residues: CASRQEVSSYEQYF. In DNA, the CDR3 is TGTGCCAGCAGGCAGGAGGTTAGCTCCTACGAGCAGTACTTC.

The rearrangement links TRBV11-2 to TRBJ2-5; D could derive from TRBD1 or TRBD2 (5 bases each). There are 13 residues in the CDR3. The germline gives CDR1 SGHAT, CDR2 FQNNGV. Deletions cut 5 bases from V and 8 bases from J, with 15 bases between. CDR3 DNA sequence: TGTGCCAGCAGCAACTGGGACGGAGGTACCCAGTACTTC. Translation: CASSNWDGGTQYF.

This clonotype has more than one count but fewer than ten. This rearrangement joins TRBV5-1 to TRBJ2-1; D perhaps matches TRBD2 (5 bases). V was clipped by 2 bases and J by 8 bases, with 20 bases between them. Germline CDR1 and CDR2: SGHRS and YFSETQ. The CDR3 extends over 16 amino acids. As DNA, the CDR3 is TGCGCCAGCAGCTTAAGCGGCTCTATCCAGGTCTATGAGCAGTTCTTC. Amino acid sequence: CASSLSGSIQVYEQFF.

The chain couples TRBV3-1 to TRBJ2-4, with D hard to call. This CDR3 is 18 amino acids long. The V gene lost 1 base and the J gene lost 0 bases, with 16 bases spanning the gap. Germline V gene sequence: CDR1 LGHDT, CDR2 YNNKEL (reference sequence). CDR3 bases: TGTGCCAGCAGCCAAGTCGCGTCAGGCGGCCTAGCCAAAAACATTCAGTACTTC. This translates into CASSQVASGGLAKNIQYF.

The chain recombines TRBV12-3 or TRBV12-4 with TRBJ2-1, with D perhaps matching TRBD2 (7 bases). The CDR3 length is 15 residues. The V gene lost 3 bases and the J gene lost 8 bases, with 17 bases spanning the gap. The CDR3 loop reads CASSFGAGRGYEQFF. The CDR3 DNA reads TGTGCCAGCAGTTTTGGAGCGGGAAGGGGGTATGAGCAGTTCTTC.

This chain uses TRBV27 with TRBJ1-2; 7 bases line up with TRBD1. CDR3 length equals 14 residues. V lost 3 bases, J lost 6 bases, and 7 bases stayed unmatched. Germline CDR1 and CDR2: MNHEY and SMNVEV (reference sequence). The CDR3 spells CASSLSPQGHGYTF. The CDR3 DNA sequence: TGTGCCAGCAGTTTGTCACCACAGGGGCATGGCTACACCTTC.

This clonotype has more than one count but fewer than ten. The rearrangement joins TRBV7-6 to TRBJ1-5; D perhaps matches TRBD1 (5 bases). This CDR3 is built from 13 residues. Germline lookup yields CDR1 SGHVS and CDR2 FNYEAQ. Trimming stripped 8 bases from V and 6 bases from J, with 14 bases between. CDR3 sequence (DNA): TGTGCCAGCGGGCAGGGCATGGGTCAGCCCCAGCATTTT. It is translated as CASGQGMGQPQHF.

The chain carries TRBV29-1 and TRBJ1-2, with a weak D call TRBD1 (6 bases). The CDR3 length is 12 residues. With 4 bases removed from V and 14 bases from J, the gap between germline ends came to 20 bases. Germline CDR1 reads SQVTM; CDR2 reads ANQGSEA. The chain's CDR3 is CSVVSGQGPGTF. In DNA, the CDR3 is TGCAGCGTTGTATCCGGGCAGGGGCCGGGGACCTTC. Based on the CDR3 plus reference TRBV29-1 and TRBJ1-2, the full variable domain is SAVISQKPSRDICQRGTSLTIQCQVDSQVTMMFWYRQQPGQSLTLIATANQGSEATYESGFVIDKFPISRPNLTFSTLTVSNMSPEDSSIYLCSVVSGQGPGTFGSGTRLTVV.

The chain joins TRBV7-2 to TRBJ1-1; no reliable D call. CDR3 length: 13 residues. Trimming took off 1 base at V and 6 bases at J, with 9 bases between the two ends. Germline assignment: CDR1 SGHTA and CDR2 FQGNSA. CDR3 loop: CASSLVRRAEAFF. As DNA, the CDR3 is TGTGCCAGCAGCTTAGTGCGACGCGCTGAAGCTTTCTTT.

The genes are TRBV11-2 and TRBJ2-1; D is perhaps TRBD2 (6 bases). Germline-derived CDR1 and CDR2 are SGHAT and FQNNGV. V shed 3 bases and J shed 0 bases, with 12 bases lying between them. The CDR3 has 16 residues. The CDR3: CASSFSGSPSYNEQFF. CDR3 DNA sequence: TGTGCCAGCAGCTTTAGCGGTTCCCCCTCCTACAATGAGCAGTTCTTC.

As DNA, the CDR3 is TGTGCCAGCATGGAGGCGGGGGCAGATACGCAGTATTTT. This codes for CASMEAGADTQYF. The V gene is TRBV6-6, the J gene TRBJ2-3; 7 bases are shared with TRBD2. J lost 4 bases, V lost 7 bases, and 5 bases had no gene match. The CDR3 is 13 amino acids. Germline V CDR1 and CDR2: MNHNY, SVGAGI (reference sequence).

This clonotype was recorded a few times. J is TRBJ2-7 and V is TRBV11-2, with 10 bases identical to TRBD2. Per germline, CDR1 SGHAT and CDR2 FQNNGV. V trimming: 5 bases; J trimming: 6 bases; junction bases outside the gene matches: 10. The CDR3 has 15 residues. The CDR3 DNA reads TGTGCCAGCAGCCCCTCCCTAGCGGGGGTTGGCGAGCAGTACTTC. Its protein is CASSPSLAGVGEQYF.

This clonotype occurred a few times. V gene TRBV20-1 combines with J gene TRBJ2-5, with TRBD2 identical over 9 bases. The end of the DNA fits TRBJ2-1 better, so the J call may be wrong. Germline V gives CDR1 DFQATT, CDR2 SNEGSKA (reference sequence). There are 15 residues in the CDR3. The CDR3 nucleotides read TGCAGTGCTAGAGACCCGGGACTAGCTGCCAATGAGCAGTTCTTC. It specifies CSARDPGLAANEQFF.

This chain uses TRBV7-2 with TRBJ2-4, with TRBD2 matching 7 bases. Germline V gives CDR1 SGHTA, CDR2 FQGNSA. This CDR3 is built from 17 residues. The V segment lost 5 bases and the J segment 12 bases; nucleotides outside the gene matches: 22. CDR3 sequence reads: CASSPLAASGGSFNQYF. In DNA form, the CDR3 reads TGTGCCAGCAGCCCGTTGGCAGCTAGCGGAGGATCATTCAATCAGTACTTC.

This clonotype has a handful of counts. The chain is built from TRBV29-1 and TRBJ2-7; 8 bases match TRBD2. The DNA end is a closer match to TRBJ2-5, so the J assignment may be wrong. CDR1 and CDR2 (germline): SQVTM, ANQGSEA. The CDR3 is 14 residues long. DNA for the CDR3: TGCAGCGTTGTCGAATTAGCGGGGCGGGAGACCCAGTACTTC. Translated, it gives CSVVELAGRETQYF.

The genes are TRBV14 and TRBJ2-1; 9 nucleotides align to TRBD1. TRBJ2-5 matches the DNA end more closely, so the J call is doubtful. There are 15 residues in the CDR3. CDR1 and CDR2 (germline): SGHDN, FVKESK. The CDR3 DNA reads TGTGCCAGCAGCTTTGTCTCGGGGACAGGGAGCACCCAGTACTTC. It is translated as CASSFVSGTGSTQYF.

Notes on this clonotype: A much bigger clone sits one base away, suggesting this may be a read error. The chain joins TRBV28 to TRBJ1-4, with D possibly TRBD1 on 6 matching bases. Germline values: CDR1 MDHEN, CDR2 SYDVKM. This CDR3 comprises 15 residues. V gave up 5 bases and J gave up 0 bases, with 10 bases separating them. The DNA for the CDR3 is TGTGCCAGCAGTCCCGACAGGACAACTAATGAAAAACTGTTTTTT. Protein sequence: CASSPDRTTNEKLFF. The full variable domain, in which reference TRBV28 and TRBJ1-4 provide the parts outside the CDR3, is DVKVTQSSRYLVKRTGEKVFLECVQDMDHENMFWYRQDPGLGLRLIYFSYDVKMKEKGDIPEGYSVSREKKERFSLILESASTNQTSMYLCASSPDRTTNEKLFFGSGTQLSVL.

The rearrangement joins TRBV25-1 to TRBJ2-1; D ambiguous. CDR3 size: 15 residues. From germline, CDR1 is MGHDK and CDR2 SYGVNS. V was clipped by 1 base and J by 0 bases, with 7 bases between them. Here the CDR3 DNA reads TGTGCCAGCAGTGAATGGGGTGACTCCTACAATGAGCAGTTCTTC. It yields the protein CASSEWGDSYNEQFF.

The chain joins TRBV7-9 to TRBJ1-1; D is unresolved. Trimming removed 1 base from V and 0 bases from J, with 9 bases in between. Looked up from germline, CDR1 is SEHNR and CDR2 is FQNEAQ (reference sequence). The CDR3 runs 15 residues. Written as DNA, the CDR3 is TGTGCCAGCAGCTTAGTAAGTTACATGAACACTGAAGCTTTCTTT. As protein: CASSLVSYMNTEAFF.

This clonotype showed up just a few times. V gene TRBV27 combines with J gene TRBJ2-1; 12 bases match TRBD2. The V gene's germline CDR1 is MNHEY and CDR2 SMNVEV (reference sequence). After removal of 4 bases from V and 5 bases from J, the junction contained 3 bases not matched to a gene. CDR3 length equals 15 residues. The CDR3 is CASSWSSGGDNEQFF. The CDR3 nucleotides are TGTGCCAGCAGTTGGTCTAGCGGGGGGGACAATGAGCAGTTCTTC.